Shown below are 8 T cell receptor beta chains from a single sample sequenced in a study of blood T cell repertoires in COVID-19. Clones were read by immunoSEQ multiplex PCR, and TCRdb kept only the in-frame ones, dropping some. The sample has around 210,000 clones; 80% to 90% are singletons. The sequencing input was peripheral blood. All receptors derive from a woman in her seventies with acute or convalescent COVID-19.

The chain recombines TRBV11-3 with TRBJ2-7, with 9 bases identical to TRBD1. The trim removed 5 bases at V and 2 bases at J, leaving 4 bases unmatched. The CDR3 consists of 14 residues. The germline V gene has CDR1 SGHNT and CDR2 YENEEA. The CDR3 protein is CASSRGQGAYEQYF. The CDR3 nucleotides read TGTGCCAGCAGCCGGGGACAGGGCGCCTACGAGCAGTACTTC.

Written as DNA, the CDR3 is TGCGCCAGCAGCGCCACTAGCGGGGGCTCCTACAATGAGCAGTTCTTC. This translates into CASSATSGGSYNEQFF. The V gene is TRBV5-1, the J gene TRBJ2-1; 11 bases fit TRBD2. This CDR3 is built from 16 residues. Per germline, CDR1 SGHRS and CDR2 YFSETQ. The V and J ends lost 4 bases and 0 bases, in that order; junction bases with no gene match: 3.

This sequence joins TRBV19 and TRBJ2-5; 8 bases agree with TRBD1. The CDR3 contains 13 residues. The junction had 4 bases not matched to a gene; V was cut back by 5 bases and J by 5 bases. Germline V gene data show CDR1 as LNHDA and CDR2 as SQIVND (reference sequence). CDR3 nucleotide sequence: TGTGCCAGTAGTTCGGACAGGGCGGAGACCCAGTACTTC. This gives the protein CASSSDRAETQYF.

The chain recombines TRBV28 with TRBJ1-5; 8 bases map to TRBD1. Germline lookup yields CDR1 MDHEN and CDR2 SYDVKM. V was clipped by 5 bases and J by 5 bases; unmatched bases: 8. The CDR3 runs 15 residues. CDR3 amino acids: CASSLRAGGYQPQHF. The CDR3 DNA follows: TGTGCCAGCAGTCTTCGGGCAGGGGGCTATCAGCCCCAGCATTTT.

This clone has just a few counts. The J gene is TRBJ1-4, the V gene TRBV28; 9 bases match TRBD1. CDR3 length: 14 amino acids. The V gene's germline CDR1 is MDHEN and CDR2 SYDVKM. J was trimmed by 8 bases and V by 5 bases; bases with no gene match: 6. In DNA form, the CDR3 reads TGTGCCAGCAGTATGACAGGGGGGACCGAAAAACTGTTTTTT. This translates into CASSMTGGTEKLFF.

The CDR3 DNA reads TGTGCCAGCAGCTTGGCCGGCAGACAAACGAACACTGAAGCTTTCTTT. This codes for CASSLAGRQTNTEAFF. V and J are TRBV5-4 and TRBJ1-1; D is unresolved. This CDR3 has 16 residues. CDR1 SGHNT and CDR2 YYREEE come from the germline V gene (reference sequence). Trimming removed 0 bases from V and 1 base from J, with 13 bases in between.

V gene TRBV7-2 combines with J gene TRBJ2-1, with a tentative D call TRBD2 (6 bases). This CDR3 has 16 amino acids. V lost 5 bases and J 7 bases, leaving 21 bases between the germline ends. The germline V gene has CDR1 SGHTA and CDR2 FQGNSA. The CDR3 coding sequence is TGTGCCAGCAGCCCCCAGCGCCGGAGGGCCCCAAATGAGCAGTTCTTC. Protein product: CASSPQRRRAPNEQFF.

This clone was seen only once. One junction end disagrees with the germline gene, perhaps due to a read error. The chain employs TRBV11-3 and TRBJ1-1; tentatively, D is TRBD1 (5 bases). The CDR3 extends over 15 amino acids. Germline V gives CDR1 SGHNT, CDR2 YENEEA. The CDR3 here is CASSPRVTAGTGAFF. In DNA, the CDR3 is TGTGCCAGCAGCCCCCGGGTGACGGCAGGGACTGGAGCTTTCTTT.